This TCR beta chain emerged from a study of response to subunit inactivated influenza vaccine. Study-level results: T cells newly recruited by each seasonal influenza vaccination are few, the authors suggested.

In its sample, this clonotype was seen many times. Its antigen is as yet unknown. Germline assignment: CDR1 SGHNT and CDR2 YENEEA. This CDR3 is built from 11 residues. Trimming stripped 8 bases from V and 9 bases from J, with 11 bases between. TCRdb recomputed calls from the RT-PCR reads with MiXCR, one row per CDR3 protein. The sample shows about 610,000 distinct CDR3 sequences, 12% to 15% of them seen only once. The sequences come from PBMCs from blood, collected about 12 days after vaccination. This clonotype originated in a man aged 45-60 years who received an inactivated influenza vaccine. This sequence joins TRBV11-3 and TRBJ2-1, with D perhaps matching TRBD2 (6 bases). The CDR3 DNA is TGTGCCAGCTCGGGGCGGGGTGAGCAGTTCTTC. Translating it yields CASSGRGEQFF. The whole variable domain, filled in from reference TRBV11-3 and TRBJ2-1, reads EAGVVQSPRYKIIEKKQPVAFWCNPISGHNTLYWYLQNLGQGPELLIRYENEEAVDDSQLPKDRFSAERLKGVDSTLKIQPAELGDSAVYLCASSGRGEQFFGPGTRLTVL.